The source of this T cell receptor (beta chain) is a study of human T cells and chemical hapten exposure. MiXCR, run by TCRdb on the RACE reads, gives a single entry per CDR3 protein. This table holds about 160,000 distinct CDR3 sequences, about 30% found once. Time point specified: patch test 3, about 24 weeks after DPC sensitization. Treatment: therapeutic diphenylcyclopropenone sensitization with weekly scalp DPC. The sequence derives from a woman aged 18-35 years with alopecia areata. Some clones in this sample may be carry-over from other donors' samples. The source material was whole blood, sampled in connection with sensitization to the hapten diphenylcyclopropenone (DPC).

In DNA form, the CDR3 reads TGCAGTGCTAGAGACGGGGGGGTTAGCACAGATACGCAGTATTTT. This sequence encodes CSARDGGVSTDTQYF. The rearrangement links TRBV20-1 to TRBJ2-3, with 8 positions matching TRBD2. This CDR3 comprises 15 residues. After removal of 0 bases from V and 0 bases from J, the junction contained 2 bases not matched to a gene. Germline V gene sequence: CDR1 DFQATT, CDR2 SNEGSKA (reference sequence).